This T cell receptor beta chain comes out of a study of blood T cells in healthy people across ages. Remarks on this clonotype: What it binds is unknown.

Overall study results and limits: There were more naive CD4+ cells and higher diversity in long-lived donors than in aged donors.

The second PCR ran about 6 to 12 cycles with a sample-barcoded 5' primer and J-beta primers. TCRdb re-derived calls from the 5' RACE reads in MiXCR, one entry per CDR3 protein. The data contain 1.5 million to 2 million distinct CDR3 sequences, roughly 27% of them seen just once; the ten biggest clones take up 7.7%. The V end lost 0 bases, the J end lost 3 bases, and 15 bases lay between the germline ends. This CDR3 spans 17 amino acids. Germline V gives CDR1 SGHRS, CDR2 YFSETQ. This rearrangement joins TRBV5-1 to TRBJ1-4, with unresolved D. Sequencing was performed on blood. This clonotype was sampled from a woman in her thirties in good health. Here the CDR3 reads CASSLGYSPRANEKLFF. Here the CDR3 DNA reads TGCGCCAGCAGCTTGGGTTACAGCCCGAGGGCTAATGAAAAACTGTTTTTT.